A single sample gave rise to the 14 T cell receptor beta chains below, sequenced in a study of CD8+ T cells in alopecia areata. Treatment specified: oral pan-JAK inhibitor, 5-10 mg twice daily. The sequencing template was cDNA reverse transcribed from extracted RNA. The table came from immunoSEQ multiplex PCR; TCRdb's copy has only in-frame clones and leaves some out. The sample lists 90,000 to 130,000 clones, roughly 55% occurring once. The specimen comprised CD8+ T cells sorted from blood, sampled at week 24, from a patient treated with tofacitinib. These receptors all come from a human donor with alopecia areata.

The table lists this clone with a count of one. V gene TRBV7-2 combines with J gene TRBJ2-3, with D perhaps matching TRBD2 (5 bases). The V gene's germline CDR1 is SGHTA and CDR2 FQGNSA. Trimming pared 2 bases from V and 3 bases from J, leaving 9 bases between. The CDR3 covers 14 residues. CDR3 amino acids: CASSLLGGTDTQYF. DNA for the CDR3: TGTGCCAGCAGCTTATTAGGAGGTACAGATACGCAGTATTTT.

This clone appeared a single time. CDR3 protein: CASSLSNQPQHF. In DNA form, the CDR3 reads TGTGCCAGCAGCTTGAGCAATCAGCCCCAGCATTTT. This rearrangement joins TRBV7-9 to TRBJ1-5; D uncertain. The V end lost 3 bases, the J end lost 1 base, and 1 base lay between the germline ends. This CDR3 has 12 amino acids. Per the germline V gene, CDR1 is SEHNR and CDR2 is FQNEAQ (reference sequence).

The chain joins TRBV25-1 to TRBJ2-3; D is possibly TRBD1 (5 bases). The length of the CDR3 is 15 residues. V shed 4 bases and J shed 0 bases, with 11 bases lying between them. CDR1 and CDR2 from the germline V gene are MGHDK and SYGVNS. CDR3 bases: TGTGCCAGCAGTGGTCCAGGGCAGAGCACAGATACGCAGTATTTT. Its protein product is CASSGPGQSTDTQYF.

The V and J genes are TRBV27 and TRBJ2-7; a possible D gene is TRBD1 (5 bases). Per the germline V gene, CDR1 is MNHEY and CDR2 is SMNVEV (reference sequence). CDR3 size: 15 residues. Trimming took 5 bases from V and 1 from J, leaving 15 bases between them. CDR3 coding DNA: TGTGCCAGCAGTCGCACCACCAGGGTATCCTACGAGCAGTACTTC. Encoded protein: CASSRTTRVSYEQYF.

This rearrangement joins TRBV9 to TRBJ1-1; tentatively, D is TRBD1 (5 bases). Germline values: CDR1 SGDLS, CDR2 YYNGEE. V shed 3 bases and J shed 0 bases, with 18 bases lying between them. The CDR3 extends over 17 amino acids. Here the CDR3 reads CASSGPRGEVMNTEAFF. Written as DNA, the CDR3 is TGTGCCAGCAGCGGCCCCCGAGGGGAAGTCATGAACACTGAAGCTTTCTTT.

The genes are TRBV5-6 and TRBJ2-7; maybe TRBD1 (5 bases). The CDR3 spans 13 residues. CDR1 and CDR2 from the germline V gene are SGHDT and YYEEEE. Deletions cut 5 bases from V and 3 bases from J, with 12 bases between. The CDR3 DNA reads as TGTGCCAGCAGTTGGGGCGGAAACTACGAGCAGTACTTC. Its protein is CASSWGGNYEQYF.

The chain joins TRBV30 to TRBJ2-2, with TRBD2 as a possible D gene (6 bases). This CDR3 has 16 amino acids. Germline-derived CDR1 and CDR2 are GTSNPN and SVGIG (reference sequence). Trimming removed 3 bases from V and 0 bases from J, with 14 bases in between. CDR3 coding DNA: TGTGCCTGGAGGCCTCCCGCGGGATCGAACACCGGGGAGCTGTTTTTT. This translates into CAWRPPAGSNTGELFF.

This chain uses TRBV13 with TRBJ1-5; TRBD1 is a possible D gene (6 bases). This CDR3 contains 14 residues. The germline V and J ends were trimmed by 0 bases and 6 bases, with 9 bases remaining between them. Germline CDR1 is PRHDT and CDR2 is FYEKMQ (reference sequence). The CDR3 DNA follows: TGTGCCAGCAGCTTAGGGGGGGCGCGTCAGCCCCAGCATTTT. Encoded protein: CASSLGGARQPQHF.

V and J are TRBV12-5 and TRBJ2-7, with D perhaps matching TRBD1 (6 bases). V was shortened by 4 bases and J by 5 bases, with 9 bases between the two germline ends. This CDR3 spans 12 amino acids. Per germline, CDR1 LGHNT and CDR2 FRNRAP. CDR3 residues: CASGWGHNEQYF. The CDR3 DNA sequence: TGTGCTAGTGGTTGGGGGCATAACGAGCAGTACTTC.

The chain's CDR3 is CASSLSVRGLAGWEQYF. The DNA of the CDR3 is TGTGCCAGCAGCTTATCTGTGAGGGGACTAGCGGGATGGGAGCAGTACTTC. The chain is built from TRBV13 and TRBJ2-7, with 13 positions matching TRBD2. Looked up from germline, CDR1 is PRHDT and CDR2 is FYEKMQ (reference sequence). The CDR3 totals 17 residues. Trimming at V came to 2 bases and at J to 7 bases, leaving 11 bases not matched to a gene.

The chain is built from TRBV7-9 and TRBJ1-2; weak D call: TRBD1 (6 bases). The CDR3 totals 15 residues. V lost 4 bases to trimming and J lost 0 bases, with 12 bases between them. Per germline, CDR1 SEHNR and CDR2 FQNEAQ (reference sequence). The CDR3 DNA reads TGTGCCAGCAGCTCGCAGGGGACTGCTAACTATGGCTACACCTTC. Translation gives CASSSQGTANYGYTF.

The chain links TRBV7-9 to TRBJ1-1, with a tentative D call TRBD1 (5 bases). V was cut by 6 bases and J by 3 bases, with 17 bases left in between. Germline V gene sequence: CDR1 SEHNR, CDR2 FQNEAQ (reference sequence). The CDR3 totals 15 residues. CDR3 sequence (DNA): TGTGCCAGCAGTCCTCCCCCCCAGGGTTACACTGAAGCTTTCTTT. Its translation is CASSPPPQGYTEAFF.

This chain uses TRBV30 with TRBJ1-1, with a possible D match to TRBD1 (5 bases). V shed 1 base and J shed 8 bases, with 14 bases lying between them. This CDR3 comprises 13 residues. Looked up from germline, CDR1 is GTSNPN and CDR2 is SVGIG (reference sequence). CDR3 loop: CAWSGTAGTEAFF. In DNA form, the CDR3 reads TGTGCCTGGAGTGGGACGGCAGGGACGGAAGCTTTCTTT. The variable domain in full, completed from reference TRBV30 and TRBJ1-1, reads SQTIHQWPATLVQPVGSPLSLECTVEGTSNPNLYWYRQAAGRGLQLLFYSVGIGQISSEVPQNLSASRPQDRQFILSSKKLLLSDSGFYLCAWSGTAGTEAFFGQGTRLTVV.

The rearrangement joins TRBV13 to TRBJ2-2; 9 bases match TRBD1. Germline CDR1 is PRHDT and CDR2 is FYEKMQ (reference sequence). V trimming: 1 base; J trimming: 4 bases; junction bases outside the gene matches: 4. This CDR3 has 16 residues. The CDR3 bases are TGTGCCAGCAGCTTAGATGGGACAGGGTCCACCGGGGAGCTGTTTTTT. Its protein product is CASSLDGTGSTGELFF. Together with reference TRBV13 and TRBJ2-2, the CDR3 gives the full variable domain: AAGVIQSPRHLIKEKRETATLKCYPIPRHDTVYWYQQGPGQDPQFLISFYEKMQSDKGSIPDRFSAQQFSDYHSELNMSSLELGDSALYFCASSLDGTGSTGELFFGEGSRLTVL.